This TCR beta chain was retrieved from a study of low-dose radiotherapy and immunotherapy resistance in tumors. Study details: Treatment consisted of nivolumab 240 mg every two weeks and ipilimumab 1 mg/kg every six weeks, given intravenously to patients. Treatment included intravenous cyclophosphamide dosed at 200 mg/m2 every two weeks, one day before radiation and immunotherapy.

This clonotype was counted at least ten times. Mismatch with germline at one junction end may stem from a read error. Covering alpha and beta chains, TRAV- and TRBV-specific primers were used for the first-strand cDNA. TCRs underwent 20 PCR cycles of amplification with a constant-region primer and V-primer adapter. Isolated mRNA underwent amplification via in vitro transcription. MiXCR was run by TCRdb on the reads, yielding one entry per CDR3 protein. This sample has 60,000 to 90,000 distinct CDR3 sequences, with around 30% found just once. This CDR3 is 15 amino acids long. The germline CDR1 and CDR2 sequences are SGHRS and YFSETQ. As for time point: before trial treatment. Nivolumab, ipilimumab, aspirin, low-dose cyclophosphamide and low-dose radiotherapy were all administered to the donors.

This sequence was found in a female donor with ovarian cancer. This chain connects TRBV5-1 to TRBJ2-1; 10 nucleotides line up with TRBD1. Material: PBMCs, obtained before treatment. CDR3: CAGSPGQGPGEVQFF. The CDR3 coding sequence is TGCGCCGGCAGTCCGGGACAGGGGCCCGGCGAAGTGCAGTTCTTC.